Included here is one T cell receptor beta chain sequence, with context. V lost 2 bases, J lost 1 base, and 9 bases lay in between. The CDR3 has 14 amino acids. Germline V lookup: CDR1 SGHRS, CDR2 YFSETQ. This specimen comes from a study of blood T cell repertoires in COVID-19. Study overall: Researchers got acute and convalescent COVID-19 samples from the United States, Italy and Spain. The cDNA or gDNA used as material had been derived from T cells, B-cell-depleted T cells, or PBMCs.

Authors' analysis steps: Estimated nucleated cell counts came from reference gene primer amplification. Only in-frame clones appear in the TCRdb table, and some are missing; sequencing was by immunoSEQ multiplex PCR. The DNA gave D and trimming, while V, J and clone size come from that table. This sample has approximately 150,000 clones; about 89% occur once, and the top ten carry 18%. This receptor was identified in a man over 45 with active or convalescent COVID-19. The sequenced sample consisted of peripheral blood. The chain joins TRBV5-1 to TRBJ2-5; D is perhaps TRBD2 (6 bases). CDR3 sequence: CASSFGGSQETQYF. The CDR3 DNA reads as TGCGCCAGCAGCTTCGGGGGTTCCCAAGAGACCCAGTACTTC.